The T cell receptor beta chain under discussion was sequenced for a study of type 1 regulatory T cells. The CDR3 covers 14 residues. Trimming removed 0 bases from V and 7 bases from J, with 12 bases in between. Germline V gene data show CDR1 as SGHNT and CDR2 as YENEEA. TCRdb analysed the reads with MiXCR anew, one entry per CDR3 protein. The data show about 65,000 distinct CDR3 sequences, roughly 50% seen once. Worth noting for this clonotype: Its specificity is unknown.

The chain couples TRBV11-3 to TRBJ2-5; a weak D match, TRBD2 (6 bases). The sample consisted of cultured non-Tr1 T cells, either the whole culture or a sorted T cell fraction (not recorded which). The clonotype was recovered from a human donor in good health. The CDR3 loop is CASSLEGWGGTQYF. Here the CDR3 DNA reads TGTGCCAGCAGCTTAGAAGGCTGGGGAGGGACCCAGTACTTC.